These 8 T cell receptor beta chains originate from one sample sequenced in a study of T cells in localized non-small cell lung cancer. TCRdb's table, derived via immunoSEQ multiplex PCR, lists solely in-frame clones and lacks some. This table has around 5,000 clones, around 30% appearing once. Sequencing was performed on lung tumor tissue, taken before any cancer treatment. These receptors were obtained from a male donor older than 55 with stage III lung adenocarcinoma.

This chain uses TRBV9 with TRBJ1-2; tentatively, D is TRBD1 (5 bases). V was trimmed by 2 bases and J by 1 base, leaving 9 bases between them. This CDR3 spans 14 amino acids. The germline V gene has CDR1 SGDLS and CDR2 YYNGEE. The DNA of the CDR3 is TGTGCCAGCAGCGTGGGACCTCTTAACTATGGCTACACCTTC. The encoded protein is CASSVGPLNYGYTF.

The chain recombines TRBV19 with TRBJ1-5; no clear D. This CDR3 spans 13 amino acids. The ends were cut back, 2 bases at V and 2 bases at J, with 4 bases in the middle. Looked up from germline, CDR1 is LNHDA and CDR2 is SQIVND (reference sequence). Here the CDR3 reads CASSIKGNQPQHF. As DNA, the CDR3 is TGTGCCAGTAGTATAAAGGGCAATCAGCCCCAGCATTTT. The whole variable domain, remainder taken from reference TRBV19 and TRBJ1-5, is DGGITQSPKYLFRKEGQNVTLSCEQNLNHDAMYWYRQDPGQGLRLIYYSQIVNDFQKGDIAEGYSVSREKKESFPLTVTSAQKNPTAFYLCASSIKGNQPQHFGDGTRLSIL.

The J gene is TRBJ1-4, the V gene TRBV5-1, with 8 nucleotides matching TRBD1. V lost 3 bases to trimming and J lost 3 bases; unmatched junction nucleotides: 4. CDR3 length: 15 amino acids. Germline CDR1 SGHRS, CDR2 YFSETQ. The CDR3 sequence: CASSWLQGANEKLFF. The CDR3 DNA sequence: TGCGCCAGCAGCTGGTTACAGGGGGCTAATGAAAAACTGTTTTTT. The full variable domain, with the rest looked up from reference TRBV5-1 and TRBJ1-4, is KAGVTQTPRYLIKTRGQQVTLSCSPISGHRSVSWYQQTPGQGLQFLFEYFSETQRNKGNFPGRFSGRQFSNSRSEMNVSTLELGDSALYLCASSWLQGANEKLFFGSGTQLSVL.

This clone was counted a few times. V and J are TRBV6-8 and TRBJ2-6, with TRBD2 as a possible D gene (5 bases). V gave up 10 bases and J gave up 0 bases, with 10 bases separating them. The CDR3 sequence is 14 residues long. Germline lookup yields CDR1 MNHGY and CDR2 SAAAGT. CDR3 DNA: TGTGCCACCACGGGGTACTCTGGGGCCAACGTCCTGACTTTC. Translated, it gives CATTGYSGANVLTF.

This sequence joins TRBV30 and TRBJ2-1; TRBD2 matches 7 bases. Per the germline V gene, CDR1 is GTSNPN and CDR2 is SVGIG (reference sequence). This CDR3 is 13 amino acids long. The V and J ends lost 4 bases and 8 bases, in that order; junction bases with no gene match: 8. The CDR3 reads CAWTSGPRHEQFF. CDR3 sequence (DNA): TGTGCCTGGACTAGCGGCCCCAGGCATGAGCAGTTCTTC.

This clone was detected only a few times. The CDR3 DNA sequence: TGCAGCGTTTCGACAGGCGGGGTTAATGAAAAACTGTTTTTT. This codes for CSVSTGGVNEKLFF. The chain is built from TRBV29-1 and TRBJ1-4; tentative D call: TRBD1 (6 bases). Germline CDR1 reads SQVTM; CDR2 reads ANQGSEA. V dropped 5 bases and J dropped 4 bases, with 14 bases sitting between them. CDR3 length: 14 residues.

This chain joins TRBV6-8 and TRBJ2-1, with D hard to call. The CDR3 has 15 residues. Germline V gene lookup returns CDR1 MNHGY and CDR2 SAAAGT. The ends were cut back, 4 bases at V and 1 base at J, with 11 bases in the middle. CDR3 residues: CASSLTLTSYNEQFF. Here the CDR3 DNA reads TGTGCCAGCAGTTTAACGCTAACTTCCTACAATGAGCAGTTCTTC.

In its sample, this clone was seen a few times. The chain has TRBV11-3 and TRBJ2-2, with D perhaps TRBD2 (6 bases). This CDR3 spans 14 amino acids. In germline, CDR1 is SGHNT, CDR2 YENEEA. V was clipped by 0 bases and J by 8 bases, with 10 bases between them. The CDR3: CASSLETRNGELFF. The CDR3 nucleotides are TGTGCCAGCAGCTTAGAGACTAGGAATGGGGAGCTGTTTTTT.